The 27 T cell receptor beta chains reported below all come from one sample, sequenced in a study of T cells in Graves' hyperthyroidism and ophthalmopathy. Amplification of TCR beta CDR3 regions was performed using RNA transcripts as template. First-round RT-PCR with HTBI primers amplified the TCR CDR3 region. MiXCR, run by TCRdb on the multiplex PCR reads, gives a single entry per CDR3 protein. The sample has fewer than 350,000 distinct CDR3 sequences, around 18% seen once. The specimen was blood. The receptors come from a woman aged 40 to 50 with Graves' ophthalmopathy.

Many counts were recorded for this clonotype. The chain carries TRBV20-1 and TRBJ2-7; D could derive from TRBD1 or TRBD2 (5 bases each). CDR3 size: 14 residues. The ends were cut back, 0 bases at V and 6 bases at J, with 15 bases in the middle. The germline gives CDR1 DFQATT, CDR2 SNEGSKA (reference sequence). The CDR3 bases are TGCAGTGCTAGAGATCGTAGGGGACCTAGCGAGCAGTACTTC. Amino acids: CSARDRRGPSEQYF.

This chain joins TRBV4-1 and TRBJ1-2, with a weak D call TRBD1 (5 bases). Looked up from germline, CDR1 is MGHRA and CDR2 is YSYEKL. CDR3 length equals 14 residues. V lost 1 base, J lost 7 bases, and 13 bases lay in between. As DNA, the CDR3 is TGCGCCAGCAGCCAAGTCAGGGAGGATCGTGGCTACACCTTC. This encodes CASSQVREDRGYTF.

The table lists this clonotype with many counts. The chain has TRBV28 and TRBJ2-7; D is undetermined. The CDR3 has 14 residues. Trimming pared 3 bases from V and 0 bases from J, leaving 9 bases between. From germline, CDR1 is MDHEN and CDR2 SYDVKM. CDR3 protein: CASSLSAVSYEQYF. In DNA form, the CDR3 reads TGTGCCAGCAGTTTGTCTGCCGTCTCCTACGAGCAGTACTTC. The entire variable domain, with the rest obtained from reference TRBV28 and TRBJ2-7, is as follows: DVKVTQSSRYLVKRTGEKVFLECVQDMDHENMFWYRQDPGLGLRLIYFSYDVKMKEKGDIPEGYSVSREKKERFSLILESASTNQTSMYLCASSLSAVSYEQYFGPGTRLTVT.

V gene TRBV4-3 combines with J gene TRBJ2-7, with no clear D. Trimming cost V 0 bases and J 3 bases, with 9 bases left between them. The CDR3 has 14 residues. Germline CDR1 LGHNA, CDR2 YSLEER. As DNA, the CDR3 is TGCGCCAGCAGCCAAGATGCCAGGATCTACGAGCAGTACTTC. Translated: CASSQDARIYEQYF.

This clonotype was detected many times. The chain joins TRBV3-1 to TRBJ2-5; 7 nucleotides match TRBD2. Germline lookup yields CDR1 LGHDT and CDR2 YNNKEL (reference sequence). The CDR3 loop spans 15 amino acids. After removal of 1 base from V and 2 bases from J, the junction contained 4 bases not matched to a gene. As DNA, the CDR3 is TGTGCCAGCAGCCAAGCGGGAGGTTGGCAAGAGACCCAGTACTTC. Translation: CASSQAGGWQETQYF.

This clonotype was seen many times. V is TRBV6-4 and J is TRBJ1-5; no clear D gene. The CDR3 spans 17 residues. The ends were cut back, 2 bases at V and 5 bases at J, with 19 bases in the middle. In germline, CDR1 is MRHNA, CDR2 SNTAGT. Here the CDR3 reads CASSDPDGRSLDQPQHF. The CDR3 bases are TGTGCCAGCAGTGACCCGGACGGTCGGTCACTGGATCAGCCCCAGCATTTT.

This clonotype has only a few counts. The V and J genes are TRBV28 and TRBJ1-5; possibly TRBD1 for D (5 bases). The CDR3 is 15 amino acids. The germline gives CDR1 MDHEN, CDR2 SYDVKM. V shed 1 base and J shed 5 bases, with 12 bases lying between them. The CDR3 bases are TGTGCCAGCAGTTTATCAGGGAGGAAACATCAGCCCCAGCATTTT. It codes for CASSLSGRKHQPQHF.

This clonotype was found many times. This chain uses TRBV12-3 or TRBV12-4 with TRBJ2-7; unclear D gene. Trimming shortened V by 3 bases and J by 3 bases, and 9 bases separated the two germline ends. CDR3 length: 13 residues. CDR3 region: CASSFRSLYEQYF. CDR3 coding DNA: TGTGCCAGCAGTTTTAGAAGCCTCTACGAGCAGTACTTC.

The CDR3 region is CSALPAAGPYEQYF. Written as DNA, the CDR3 is TGCAGTGCCCTCCCGGCGGCAGGGCCCTACGAGCAGTACTTC. The V call is TRBV20-1, the J call TRBJ2-7; a possible D gene is TRBD1 (5 bases). The CDR3 extends over 14 amino acids. The V and J ends lost 6 bases and 2 bases respectively, with 17 bases between them. Per the germline V gene, CDR1 is DFQATT and CDR2 is SNEGSKA (reference sequence).

The table lists this clonotype with many counts. The chain combines TRBV15 with TRBJ2-7, with D unclear. Germline lookup yields CDR1 LNHNV and CDR2 YYDKDF (reference sequence). The ends were cut back, 0 bases at V and 0 bases at J, with 12 bases in the middle. This CDR3 is 16 amino acids long. CDR3 DNA: TGTGCCACCAGCAGAGACAGCTCCCTAATCTCCTACGAGCAGTACTTC. Protein sequence: CATSRDSSLISYEQYF.

The table lists this clonotype with a few counts. The chain has TRBV6-1 and TRBJ2-5; TRBD2 aligns across 8 bases. The V gene end was trimmed by 6 bases and the J gene end by 3 bases; junction bases not matched to a gene: 9. Germline V gene sequence: CDR1 MNHNS, CDR2 SASEGT. The CDR3 length is 15 residues. The CDR3 reads CASRGAGEGEETQYF. CDR3 nucleotides: TGTGCCAGCAGGGGAGCGGGAGAGGGGGAAGAGACCCAGTACTTC.

This clonotype appeared many times. This sequence joins TRBV6-1 and TRBJ1-1, with a weak D call TRBD1 (6 bases). V gave up 4 bases and J gave up 4 bases, with 13 bases separating them. Germline CDR1 reads MNHNS; CDR2 reads SASEGT. The CDR3 is made up of 14 amino acids. CDR3 protein: CASSVDRTSTEAFF. In DNA, the CDR3 is TGTGCCAGCAGTGTCGACAGGACGAGCACTGAAGCTTTCTTT.

This clonotype has more than one count but fewer than ten. This chain connects TRBV6-1 to TRBJ2-7; D gene unclear. Germline CDR1 is MNHNS and CDR2 is SASEGT. The CDR3 contains 13 residues. Trimming cost V 4 bases and J 1 base, with 8 bases left between them. The CDR3 DNA reads as TGTGCCAGCAGTGTGGCAAAGTCCTACGAGCAGTACTTC. Its translation: CASSVAKSYEQYF.

The J gene is TRBJ1-1, the V gene TRBV20-1, with 11 bases identical to TRBD1. CDR1 is DFQATT and CDR2 is SNEGSKA in the germline V gene (reference sequence). The CDR3 sequence is 13 residues long. J gave up 11 bases and V 6 bases, and 11 bases lay outside the gene matches. The CDR3 DNA reads TGCAGTGCCCTCGGACAGGGGGCGTTTGGGGCTTTCTTT. Protein: CSALGQGAFGAFF.

The gene calls are TRBV6-5 and TRBJ2-7, with 7 bases that match TRBD2. The CDR3 extends over 15 amino acids. V shed 3 bases and J 5 bases; nucleotides not matched to a gene: 10. CDR1 MNHEY and CDR2 SVGAGI come from the germline V gene. The CDR3 region is CASSYAAGDSDEQYF. The CDR3 coding sequence is TGTGCCAGCAGTTATGCGGCGGGAGATTCGGACGAGCAGTACTTC.

This rearrangement joins TRBV28 to TRBJ1-2; 8 nucleotides match TRBD1. Germline V CDR1 and CDR2: MDHEN, SYDVKM. This CDR3 region has 16 residues. V trimming: 6 bases; J trimming: 6 bases; junction bases outside the gene matches: 15. In DNA form, the CDR3 reads TGTGCCAGCAGCCGATCGCTCTCCAGGGGGCGGAATGGCTACACCTTC. This gives the protein CASSRSLSRGRNGYTF.

This clonotype was counted ten times or more. The chain is built from TRBV12-3 or TRBV12-4 and TRBJ2-7, with a possible D match to TRBD2 (6 bases). The CDR3 totals 11 residues. The V end was cut by 5 bases, the J end by 7 bases, with 9 bases between. The CDR3 here is CASSPGGEQYF. The CDR3 region has the DNA TGTGCCAGCAGTCCAGGAGGGGAGCAGTACTTC.

This clonotype was seen repeatedly, ten times or more. The chain combines TRBV28 with TRBJ1-1; weak D call: TRBD1 (5 bases). The germline gives CDR1 MDHEN, CDR2 SYDVKM. Trimming cost V 5 bases and J 0 bases, with 16 bases left between them. The CDR3 has 16 residues. The CDR3 DNA sequence: TGTGCCAGCAGTCAGGAGGGGTCTCTCTTGAACACTGAAGCTTTCTTT. This encodes CASSQEGSLLNTEAFF.

This clonotype was seen at least ten times. V gene TRBV28 combines with J gene TRBJ2-2, with TRBD2 as a possible D gene (6 bases). This CDR3 comprises 14 residues. Trimming left V 2 bases short and J 8 bases short, with 12 bases between. Germline V gene data show CDR1 as MDHEN and CDR2 as SYDVKM. CDR3 nucleotide sequence: TGTGCCAGCAGTTTAGGGGACTGGCGGGGGGAGCTGTTTTTT. Amino acids: CASSLGDWRGELFF.

This clonotype occurred many times. This sequence joins TRBV9 and TRBJ2-5; D possibly matches TRBD1 or TRBD2 (5 bases each). This CDR3 comprises 15 residues. Germline loops: CDR1 SGDLS, CDR2 YYNGEE. V was clipped by 0 bases and J by 1 base, with 10 bases between them. CDR3 DNA sequence: TGTGCCAGCAGCGTAGGGGTAGGGACCCAAGAGACCCAGTACTTC. Residues: CASSVGVGTQETQYF.

V usage is TRBV2 and J usage is TRBJ2-5, with 9 positions matching TRBD1. The junction had 10 bases not matched to a gene; V was cut back by 6 bases and J by 5 bases. The CDR3 spans 15 residues. Germline CDR1 SNHLY, CDR2 FYNNEI. This CDR3 reads CASSEQGADGETQYF. As DNA, the CDR3 is TGTGCCAGCAGCGAACAGGGGGCAGACGGTGAGACCCAGTACTTC.

This clonotype has at least ten counts. The rearrangement joins TRBV12-3 or TRBV12-4 to TRBJ2-2; 10 nucleotides agree with TRBD2. J was trimmed by 10 bases and V by 3 bases; bases with no gene match: 2. The CDR3 totals 13 residues. In DNA, the CDR3 is TGTGCCAGCAGTTTCCTAGCGGGAGTGGAGCTGTTTTTT. It translates to CASSFLAGVELFF.

DNA for the CDR3: TGTGCCAGCAGTTTCCTGGGGGCGAAGGAGCAGTACTTC. Translated: CASSFLGAKEQYF. This chain joins TRBV28 and TRBJ2-7, with a tentative D call TRBD1 (6 bases). CDR3 length: 13 amino acids. Trimming shortened V by 3 bases and J by 7 bases, and 13 bases separated the two germline ends. Germline V gene lookup returns CDR1 MDHEN and CDR2 SYDVKM.

The V and J genes are TRBV4-1 and TRBJ1-2, with D perhaps TRBD1 (5 bases). There are 13 residues in the CDR3. V lost 2 bases, J lost 7 bases, and 11 bases lay in between. Germline loops: CDR1 MGHRA, CDR2 YSYEKL. The CDR3 DNA reads as TGCGCCAGCAGCCAAATAGGGGAAGGTGGCTACACCTTC. This codes for CASSQIGEGGYTF.

This clonotype was seen repeatedly, ten times or more. The chain joins TRBV6-1 to TRBJ1-2; 8 bases are a match to TRBD1. CDR1 and CDR2 (germline): MNHNS, SASEGT. CDR3 length equals 15 residues. After removal of 5 bases from V and 5 bases from J, the junction contained 10 bases not matched to a gene. CDR3 in DNA: TGTGCCAGCAGTCCTACTTCCGGGACAGGTTATGGCTACACCTTC. Translation: CASSPTSGTGYGYTF.

This clonotype was detected many times. The V gene is TRBV28, the J gene TRBJ1-6; no firm D call. This CDR3 comprises 14 residues. The germline V gene encodes CDR1 MDHEN and CDR2 SYDVKM. With 3 bases removed from V and 7 bases from J, the gap between germline ends came to 10 bases. CDR3 DNA: TGTGCCAGCAGTTTCCGGGCCGCGAATTCACCCCTCCACTTT. Amino acids: CASSFRAANSPLHF.

CDR3 nucleotides: TGTGCCAGCAGCTCCTTACAGGACAGGGTGGACTATGGCTACACCTTC. Protein product: CASSSLQDRVDYGYTF. The rearrangement uses TRBV11-1 and TRBJ1-2; 8 nucleotides match TRBD1. This CDR3 comprises 16 residues. Germline lookup yields CDR1 SGHAT and CDR2 FQDESV (reference sequence). After removal of 4 bases from V and 3 bases from J, the junction contained 10 bases not matched to a gene. Based on the CDR3 plus reference TRBV11-1 and TRBJ1-2, the full variable domain is EAEVAQSPRYKITEKSQAVAFWCDPISGHATLYWYRQILGQGPELLVQFQDESVVDDSQLPKDRFSAERLKGVDSTLKIQPAELGDSAMYLCASSSLQDRVDYGYTFGSGTRLTVV.